The clone carrying this T cell receptor beta chain was recorded many times. The time point: patch test 2, 6 weeks after DPC sensitization. Treatment denoted: therapeutic diphenylcyclopropenone sensitization with weekly scalp DPC. The record originates from a study of human T cells and chemical hapten exposure. CDR3 length equals 12 residues. Germline assignment: CDR1 MNHNY and CDR2 SVGAGI (reference sequence). Trimming took 8 bases from V and 4 from J, leaving 11 bases between them. TCRdb re-derived calls from the RACE reads in MiXCR, one entry per CDR3 protein. There are 80,000 to 100,000 distinct CDR3 sequences in the sample; about 9.3% occur only once, and about 2% lies in the top ten.

This specimen was whole blood, taken in connection with sensitization to the hapten diphenylcyclopropenone (DPC). The rearrangement links TRBV6-6 to TRBJ1-2; D call uncertain. The origin of this receptor is a woman aged 40 to 50 with alopecia areata. Some clones in this sample may be carry-over from other donors' samples. The CDR3 DNA reads as TGTGCCAGCTCTAGGGAGGGCTATGGCTACACCTTC. Translated: CASSREGYGYTF.